A selection of T cell receptor beta chains follows, all from one sample in a study of early T cells in non-severe SARS-CoV-2 infection. TCRdb fed the 5' RACE reads into MiXCR, producing one record per CDR3 protein. The sample yields about 60,000 distinct CDR3 sequences, under 15% seen once. The sequencing input was whole blood. Source of these receptors: an adult who was a healthcare worker with PCR-confirmed SARS-CoV-2 infection or an uninfected control (not recorded which). Both conserved end residues are part of each CDR3. Each record gives: V gene, J gene, D gene, CDR3 length, clone size, CDR3 DNA, CDR3 protein. A D gene is named only where the DNA matches it firmly. Clone size, where shown, is once, few, many, or a class for clones that have expanded.

V gene: TRBV6-5; J gene: TRBJ2-1; D gene: NA; CDR3 length: 13; clone size: few; CDR3 DNA: TGTGCCAGCAGTTACTCGGTCAGCAATGAGCAGTTCTTC; CDR3 protein: CASSYSVSNEQFF
V gene: TRBV29-1; J gene: TRBJ2-5; D gene: NA; CDR3 length: 12; clone size: NA; CDR3 DNA: TGCAGCGGCGGACTGCCGCAAGAGACCCAGTACTTC; CDR3 protein: CSGGLPQETQYF
V gene: TRBV6-5; J gene: TRBJ2-5; D gene: TRBD1; CDR3 length: 17; clone size: NA; CDR3 DNA: TGTGCCAGCAGTTACTCTCAGTGGGACAGGCGCCAAGAGACCCAGTACTTC; CDR3 protein: CASSYSQWDRRQETQYF
V gene: TRBV4-2; J gene: TRBJ2-3; D gene: NA; CDR3 length: 15; clone size: many; CDR3 DNA: TGTGCCAGCAGCCAAGAAGGGAGGGGGACAGATACGCAGTATTTT; CDR3 protein: CASSQEGRGTDTQYF
V gene: TRBV20-1; J gene: TRBJ2-7; D gene: NA; CDR3 length: 13; clone size: few; CDR3 DNA: TGCAGTGCCCTAGAACAGCATTCCTACGAGCAGTACTTC; CDR3 protein: CSALEQHSYEQYF
V gene: TRBV5-4; J gene: TRBJ2-1; D gene: TRBD2; CDR3 length: 15; clone size: few; CDR3 DNA: TGTGCCAGCAGCCACGCGGGGGGGACTTACAATGAGCAGTTCTTC; CDR3 protein: CASSHAGGTYNEQFF
V gene: TRBV20-1; J gene: TRBJ2-1; D gene: NA; CDR3 length: 13; clone size: many; CDR3 DNA: TGCAGTGCTAGAACGGGGCTACTGGTTGAGCAGTTCTTC; CDR3 protein: CSARTGLLVEQFF
V gene: TRBV28; J gene: TRBJ1-5; D gene: NA; CDR3 length: 14; clone size: many; CDR3 DNA: TGTGCCAGCACCGGGGGACGGGGCAATCAGCCCCAGCATTTT; CDR3 protein: CASTGGRGNQPQHF
V gene: TRBV6-2/TRBV6-3; J gene: TRBJ1-5; D gene: TRBD1; CDR3 length: 17; clone size: NA; CDR3 DNA: TGTGCCAGTTCCCGGGACAGGGGACCCTTTAACAATCAGCCCCAGCATTTT; CDR3 protein: CASSRDRGPFNNQPQHF
V gene: TRBV7-9; J gene: TRBJ2-6; D gene: NA; CDR3 length: 14; clone size: NA; CDR3 DNA: TGTGCCAGCTATGGGGGATCCGGGGCCAACGTCCTGACTTTC; CDR3 protein: CASYGGSGANVLTF
V gene: TRBV11-2; J gene: TRBJ1-6; D gene: TRBD1; CDR3 length: 14; clone size: few; CDR3 DNA: TGTGCCAGCAGCTTCCGGGACAGGGTCTCACCCCTCCACTTT; CDR3 protein: CASSFRDRVSPLHF
V gene: TRBV7-9; J gene: TRBJ2-2; D gene: NA; CDR3 length: 15; clone size: many; CDR3 DNA: TGTGCCAGTCAACTACGGGGCTCGGGGACCGGGGAGCTGTTTTTT; CDR3 protein: CASQLRGSGTGELFF
V gene: TRBV4-2; J gene: TRBJ1-3; D gene: NA; CDR3 length: 16; clone size: NA; CDR3 DNA: TGTGCCAGCAGCCAAGTCTCCCGCATGAATGGAAACACCATATATTTT; CDR3 protein: CASSQVSRMNGNTIYF
V gene: TRBV2; J gene: TRBJ2-3; D gene: TRBD2; CDR3 length: 15; clone size: few; CDR3 DNA: TGTGCCAGCAGTGAACAAGCGGGGCGCACAGATACGCAGTATTTT; CDR3 protein: CASSEQAGRTDTQYF
V gene: TRBV24-1; J gene: TRBJ2-3; D gene: NA; CDR3 length: 15; clone size: NA; CDR3 DNA: TGTGCCACCAGTGATTCCTCGGACAGCACAGATACGCAGTATTTT; CDR3 protein: CATSDSSDSTDTQYF
V gene: TRBV3-1; J gene: TRBJ2-1; D gene: NA; CDR3 length: 14; clone size: medium-sized; CDR3 DNA: TGTGCCAGCAGCCAATCCCTTGCCAGCAATGAGCAGTTCTTC; CDR3 protein: CASSQSLASNEQFF
V gene: TRBV29-1; J gene: TRBJ1-2; D gene: NA; CDR3 length: 14; clone size: NA; CDR3 DNA: TGCAGCGTTTATGTAGGAGCCCCTAACTATGGCTACACCTTC; CDR3 protein: CSVYVGAPNYGYTF
V gene: TRBV29-1; J gene: TRBJ2-3; D gene: NA; CDR3 length: 15; clone size: many; CDR3 DNA: TGCAGCGTTGTCCCTATCGAGTCGGGGGCAGATACGCAGTATTTT; CDR3 protein: CSVVPIESGADTQYF
V gene: TRBV12-3/TRBV12-4; J gene: TRBJ2-7; D gene: NA; CDR3 length: 15; clone size: few; CDR3 DNA: TGTGCCAGCAGTTTAAGGGACAAGGGACCCTACGAGCAGTACTTC; CDR3 protein: CASSLRDKGPYEQYF
V gene: TRBV6-2/TRBV6-3; J gene: TRBJ2-7; D gene: TRBD1; CDR3 length: 16; clone size: NA; CDR3 DNA: TGTGCCAGCAGTTACTATACAATCAGGGGGCGCGACGAGCAGTACTTC; CDR3 protein: CASSYYTIRGRDEQYF
V gene: TRBV6-6; J gene: TRBJ2-7; D gene: NA; CDR3 length: 13; clone size: few; CDR3 DNA: TGTGCCAGCAGTTACCTCGTAGTCTACGAGCAGTACTTC; CDR3 protein: CASSYLVVYEQYF
V gene: TRBV30; J gene: TRBJ2-1; D gene: NA; CDR3 length: 11; clone size: NA; CDR3 DNA: TGTGCCTGGAGTGATGGTGGTGAGCAGTTCTTC; CDR3 protein: CAWSDGGEQFF
V gene: TRBV5-6; J gene: TRBJ1-1; D gene: NA; CDR3 length: 14; clone size: NA; CDR3 DNA: TGTGCCAGCAGCTGGGTTGACCTCAACACTGAAGCTTTCTTT; CDR3 protein: CASSWVDLNTEAFF
V gene: TRBV11-2; J gene: TRBJ1-6; D gene: NA; CDR3 length: 18; clone size: many; CDR3 DNA: TGTGCCAGCAGCTTATCTAATCCCGACAGTTCCTACCCCACACCCCTCCACTTT; CDR3 protein: CASSLSNPDSSYPTPLHF
V gene: TRBV7-8; J gene: TRBJ1-5; D gene: NA; CDR3 length: 17; clone size: many; CDR3 DNA: TGTGCCAGCAGCTTATTTAGTACTAGGGTGAGCAATCAGCCCCAGCATTTT; CDR3 protein: CASSLFSTRVSNQPQHF
V gene: TRBV5-1; J gene: TRBJ2-3; D gene: TRBD2; CDR3 length: 15; clone size: NA; CDR3 DNA: TGCGCCAGCAGCCGGGCGGGGGTTAGCACAGATACGCAGTATTTT; CDR3 protein: CASSRAGVSTDTQYF
V gene: TRBV29-1; J gene: TRBJ1-5; D gene: TRBD1; CDR3 length: 15; clone size: NA; CDR3 DNA: TGCAGCGTTGAAGATCAGGGGGGTTCCAATCAGCCCCAGCATTTT; CDR3 protein: CSVEDQGGSNQPQHF
V gene: TRBV5-5; J gene: TRBJ1-2; D gene: NA; CDR3 length: 15; clone size: NA; CDR3 DNA: TGTGCCAGCAGCCCCCCCCACGGACAGAACTATGGCTACACCTTC; CDR3 protein: CASSPPHGQNYGYTF
V gene: TRBV20-1; J gene: TRBJ2-7; D gene: NA; CDR3 length: 12; clone size: many; CDR3 DNA: TGCAGTGCGGACGGACGGTCCTACGAGCAGTACTTC; CDR3 protein: CSADGRSYEQYF
V gene: TRBV5-1; J gene: TRBJ1-1; D gene: NA; CDR3 length: 13; clone size: NA; CDR3 DNA: TGCGCCAGCAGTAGGGACCAGGGCGCTGAAGCTTTCTTT; CDR3 protein: CASSRDQGAEAFF
V gene: TRBV2; J gene: TRBJ2-3; D gene: NA; CDR3 length: 12; clone size: many; CDR3 DNA: TGTGCCAGCTCGGCAGGCACAGATACGCAGTATTTT; CDR3 protein: CASSAGTDTQYF
V gene: TRBV7-2; J gene: TRBJ1-1; D gene: NA; CDR3 length: 14; clone size: few; CDR3 DNA: TGTGCCAGCAGCTTAGGAGGGGAGAACACTGAAGCTTTCTTT; CDR3 protein: CASSLGGENTEAFF